Following are 15 T cell receptor beta chains from one sample sequenced in a study of cytotoxic CD8 clonotypes in ibrutinib-treated CLL. Generated by immunoSEQ multiplex PCR, the TCRdb table keeps only in-frame clones and is missing some. This sample has about 86,000 clones; 86% occur once, and the top ten carry 5.4%. Source: PBMCs, taken before ibrutinib treatment. These receptors were obtained from a human donor with chronic lymphocytic leukemia.

V usage is TRBV19 and J usage is TRBJ2-3; D unresolved. Trimming pared 3 bases from V and 4 bases from J, leaving 5 bases between. The germline gives CDR1 LNHDA, CDR2 SQIVND (reference sequence). This CDR3 is built from 12 residues. In nucleotides, the CDR3 is TGTGCCAGTAGTATGGGCGCAGATACGCAGTATTTT. Amino acids: CASSMGADTQYF.

This rearrangement joins TRBV7-2 to TRBJ1-5; TRBD1 agrees at 12 bases. Trimming took 2 bases from V and 4 from J; bases not matched to a gene: 9. CDR3 length equals 18 residues. CDR1 and CDR2 (germline): SGHTA, FQGNSA. CDR3 DNA: TGTGCCAGCAGCTTATGGGGACAGGGGGCGATGGGGAATCAGCCCCAGCATTTT. It is translated as CASSLWGQGAMGNQPQHF.

The chain couples TRBV7-8 to TRBJ1-5; D is uncertain. The V and J ends lost 2 bases and 3 bases respectively, with 5 bases between them. Germline V gene data show CDR1 as SGHVS and CDR2 as FQNEAQ. This CDR3 comprises 13 residues. CDR3 amino acids: CASSLPINQPQHF. For the CDR3, the DNA is TGTGCCAGCAGCTTACCGATCAATCAGCCCCAGCATTTT.

This chain uses TRBV7-6 with TRBJ1-5; D is perhaps TRBD1 (6 bases). Trimming left V 5 bases short and J 3 bases short, with 17 bases between. Germline V gene lookup returns CDR1 SGHVS and CDR2 FNYEAQ. This CDR3 contains 16 residues. The CDR3, as DNA: TGTGCCAGCAGCCATGGGGGCCGGGGTGACAATCAGCCCCAGCATTTT. Protein product: CASSHGGRGDNQPQHF.

J is TRBJ1-4 and V is TRBV28; 11 bases match TRBD1. The length of the CDR3 is 15 residues. Germline loops: CDR1 MDHEN, CDR2 SYDVKM. Trimming removed 4 bases from V and 6 bases from J; junction bases left unmatched: 4. CDR3 in DNA: TGTGCCAGCAGTTCCGGGGACAGGGGGGATGAAAAACTGTTTTTT. It encodes CASSSGDRGDEKLFF.

In its sample, this clone was seen a few times. The J gene is TRBJ2-3, the V gene TRBV6-1; D uncertain. CDR1 MNHNS and CDR2 SASEGT come from the germline V gene. The CDR3 covers 15 residues. V was pared by 1 base and J by 0 bases, with 8 bases between. Here the CDR3 reads CASSEGASSTDTQYF. The CDR3 region has the DNA TGTGCCAGCAGTGAAGGGGCATCTAGCACAGATACGCAGTATTTT.

The chain uses TRBV7-2 and TRBJ2-7; unclear D gene. Between the trimmed V and J ends, which lost 1 base and 2 bases, there was a span of 9 bases. This CDR3 has 14 amino acids. CDR1 is SGHTA and CDR2 is FQGNSA in the germline V gene. The CDR3 loop reads CASSLGLGTYEQYF. In nucleotides, the CDR3 is TGTGCCAGCAGCTTAGGGTTAGGGACCTACGAGCAGTACTTC.

V gene TRBV5-4 combines with J gene TRBJ1-5; 9 nucleotides match TRBD1. Trimming took 4 bases from V and 8 from J; bases not matched to a gene: 10. The CDR3 loop spans 15 amino acids. Germline lookup yields CDR1 SGHNT and CDR2 YYREEE (reference sequence). The CDR3 sequence: CASSMDRGAVEPQHF. CDR3 coding DNA: TGTGCCAGCAGCATGGACAGGGGTGCGGTTGAGCCCCAGCATTTT.

The rearrangement links TRBV5-5 to TRBJ2-2; TRBD2 matches 8 bases. The CDR3 totals 15 residues. V gave up 4 bases and J gave up 4 bases; unmatched junction bases: 6. CDR1 and CDR2 from the germline V gene are SGHKS and YYEKEE (reference sequence). The CDR3 region is CASSMTSEGTGELFF. The DNA of the CDR3 is TGTGCCAGCAGCATGACTAGCGAGGGCACCGGGGAGCTGTTTTTT.

The CDR3 DNA reads TGTGCCAGTAGTCCCCTCCTCGGGAGCGGGACTGAAGCTTTCTTT. Encoded protein: CASSPLLGSGTEAFF. V is TRBV19 and J is TRBJ1-1; D not certain. Trimming shortened V by 5 bases and J by 5 bases, and 18 bases separated the two germline ends. Per the germline V gene, CDR1 is LNHDA and CDR2 is SQIVND (reference sequence). This CDR3 spans 15 amino acids.

Only a few counts were recorded for this clone. The gene calls are TRBV27 and TRBJ2-7; 8 positions match TRBD1. Germline values: CDR1 MNHEY, CDR2 SMNVEV (reference sequence). V was pared by 3 bases and J by 4 bases, with 11 bases of the junction left unmatched. The CDR3 length is 16 residues. CDR3 DNA: TGTGCCAGCAGTTTCCGCGGGACAGGCCTCCAATACGAGCAGTACTTC. It codes for CASSFRGTGLQYEQYF.

The chain uses TRBV7-8 and TRBJ2-4; 7 bases match TRBD1. Germline-derived CDR1 and CDR2 are SGHVS and FQNEAQ. Trimming cost V 5 bases and J 10 bases; bases outside gene matches: 17. This CDR3 comprises 16 residues. CDR3 coding DNA: TGTGCCAGCAGCCCAATTCCCGGACAGGAATCAAAAATTCAGTACTTC. Protein sequence: CASSPIPGQESKIQYF.

The chain combines TRBV7-9 with TRBJ1-1, with 7 bases fitting TRBD1. V shed 3 bases, J shed 0 bases, and the junction held 4 bases outside the gene matches. The germline V gene encodes CDR1 SEHNR and CDR2 FQNEAQ (reference sequence). The CDR3 loop spans 15 amino acids. The CDR3 DNA reads TGTGCCAGCAGCTTGAAGGGGGCCGTGAACACTGAAGCTTTCTTT. The encoded protein is CASSLKGAVNTEAFF.

The chain is built from TRBV4-1 and TRBJ2-1, with 10 bases identical to TRBD2. The V segment lost 4 bases and the J segment 4 bases; nucleotides outside the gene matches: 19. There are 20 residues in the CDR3. Germline V gives CDR1 MGHRA, CDR2 YSYEKL. The CDR3 protein is CASSPSRYQREGPRYNEQFF. CDR3 nucleotide sequence: TGCGCCAGCAGCCCCTCAAGGTACCAGCGGGAGGGTCCTAGGTACAATGAGCAGTTCTTC.

The genes are TRBV19 and TRBJ1-5, with TRBD1 matching over 9 bases. V dropped 6 bases and J dropped 6; count of bases not matched to a gene: 18. Germline V CDR1 and CDR2: LNHDA, SQIVND (reference sequence). CDR3 length equals 18 residues. In DNA, the CDR3 is TGTGCCAGTAGAAAAAGTAAGATCCGACAGGGGGAGGGTCAGCCCCAGCATTTT. Its protein product is CASRKSKIRQGEGQPQHF.